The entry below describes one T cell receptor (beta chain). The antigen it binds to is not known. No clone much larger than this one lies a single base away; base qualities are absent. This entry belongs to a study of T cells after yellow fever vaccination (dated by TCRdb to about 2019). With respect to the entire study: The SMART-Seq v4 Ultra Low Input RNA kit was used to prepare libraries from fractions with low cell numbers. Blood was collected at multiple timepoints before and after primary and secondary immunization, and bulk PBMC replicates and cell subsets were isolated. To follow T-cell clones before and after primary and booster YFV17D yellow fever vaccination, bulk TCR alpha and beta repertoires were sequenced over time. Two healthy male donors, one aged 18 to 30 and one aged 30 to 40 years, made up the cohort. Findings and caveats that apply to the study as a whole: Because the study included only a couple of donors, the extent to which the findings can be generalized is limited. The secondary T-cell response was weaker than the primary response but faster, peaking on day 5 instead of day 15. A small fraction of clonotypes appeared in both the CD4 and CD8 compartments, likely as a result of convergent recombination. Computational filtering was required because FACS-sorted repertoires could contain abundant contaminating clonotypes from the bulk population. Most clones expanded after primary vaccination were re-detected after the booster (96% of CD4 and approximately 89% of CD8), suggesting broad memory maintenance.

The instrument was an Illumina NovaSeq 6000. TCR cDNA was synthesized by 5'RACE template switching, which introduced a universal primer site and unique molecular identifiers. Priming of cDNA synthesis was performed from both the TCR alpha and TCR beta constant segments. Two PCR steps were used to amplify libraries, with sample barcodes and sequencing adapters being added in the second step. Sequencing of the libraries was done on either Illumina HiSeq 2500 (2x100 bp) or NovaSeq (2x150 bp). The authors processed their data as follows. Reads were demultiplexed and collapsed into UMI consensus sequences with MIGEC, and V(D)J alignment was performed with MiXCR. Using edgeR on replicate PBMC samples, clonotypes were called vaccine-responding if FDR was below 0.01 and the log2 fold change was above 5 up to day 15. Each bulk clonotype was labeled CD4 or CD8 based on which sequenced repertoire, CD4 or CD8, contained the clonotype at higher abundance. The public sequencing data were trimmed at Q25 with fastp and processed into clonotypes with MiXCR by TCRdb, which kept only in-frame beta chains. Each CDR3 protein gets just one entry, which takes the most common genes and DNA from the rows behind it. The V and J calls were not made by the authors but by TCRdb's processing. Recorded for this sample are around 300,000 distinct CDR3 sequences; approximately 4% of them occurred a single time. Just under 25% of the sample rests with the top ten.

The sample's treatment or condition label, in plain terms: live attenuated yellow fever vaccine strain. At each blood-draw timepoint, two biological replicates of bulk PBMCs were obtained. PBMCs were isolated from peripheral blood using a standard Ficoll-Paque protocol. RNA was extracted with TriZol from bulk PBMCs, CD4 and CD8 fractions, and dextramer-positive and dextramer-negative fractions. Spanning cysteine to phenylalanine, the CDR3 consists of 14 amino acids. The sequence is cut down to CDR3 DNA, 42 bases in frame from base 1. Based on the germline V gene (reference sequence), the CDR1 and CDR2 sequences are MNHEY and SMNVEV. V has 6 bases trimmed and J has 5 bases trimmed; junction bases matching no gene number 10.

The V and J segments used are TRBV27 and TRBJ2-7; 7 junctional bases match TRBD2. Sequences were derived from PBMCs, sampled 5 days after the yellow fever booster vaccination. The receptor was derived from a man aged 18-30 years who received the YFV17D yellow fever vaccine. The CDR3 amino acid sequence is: CASSLGLGANEQYF. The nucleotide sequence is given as TGTGCCAGCAGCCTTGGACTAGGTGCAAACGAGCAGTACTTC.